Presented here are 5 T cell receptor beta chains from one specimen sequenced in a study of T cell changes during pregnancy in multiple sclerosis. Here immunoSEQ multiplex PCR was the method, and the copy in TCRdb shows in-frame clones only, minus some. Of about 79,000 clones listed, about 93% are singletons. Here the sequenced sample was CD4+ T cells from peripheral blood mononuclear cells, taken in the second trimester of pregnancy. The source of these receptors is a female donor with multiple sclerosis, enrolled in a pregnancy study.

The gene calls are TRBV29-1 and TRBJ2-2; 12 bases are shared with TRBD2. Trimming took 8 bases from V and 8 from J; bases not matched to a gene: 9. Germline-derived CDR1 and CDR2 are SQVTM and ANQGSEA. The CDR3 is made up of 14 amino acids. The CDR3 DNA reads as TGCAGCCCCGAGGAACTAGCGGGGGGTGGGGAGCTGTTTTTT. This gives the protein CSPEELAGGGELFF.

The table lists this clone with a count of one. V is TRBV2 and J is TRBJ2-7; no clear D. Deletions cut 2 bases from V and 2 bases from J, with 13 bases between. Germline V CDR1 and CDR2: SNHLY, FYNNEI. CDR3 size: 15 residues. The CDR3 DNA reads TGTGCCAGCAGTGAATTGGTGGGCAGTCCCTACGAGCAGTACTTC. Residues: CASSELVGSPYEQYF. The full variable domain, with the rest looked up from reference TRBV2 and TRBJ2-7, is EPEVTQTPSHQVTQMGQEVILRCVPISNHLYFYWYRQILGQKVEFLVSFYNNEISEKSEIFDDQFSVERPDGSNFTLKIRSTKLEDSAMYFCASSELVGSPYEQYFGPGTRLTVT.

A single count supports this clone. The chain is built from TRBV27 and TRBJ2-1; D is perhaps TRBD1 (6 bases). CDR3 length: 16 amino acids. The V gene's germline CDR1 is MNHEY and CDR2 SMNVEV (reference sequence). Trimming took 5 bases from V and 0 from J, leaving 14 bases between them. The CDR3 reads CASSPGTLSSYNEQFF. In nucleotides, the CDR3 is TGTGCCAGCAGTCCTGGGACATTGAGCTCCTACAATGAGCAGTTCTTC.

This clone was recorded a few times. The genes are TRBV28 and TRBJ2-1; possible D gene TRBD2, 6 bases. CDR3 length: 13 amino acids. Per germline, CDR1 MDHEN and CDR2 SYDVKM. V lost 5 bases, J lost 4 bases, and 9 bases lay in between. CDR3 DNA: TGTGCCAGCAGTAGCGGAGGGTACAATGAGCAGTTCTTC. It codes for CASSSGGYNEQFF.

CDR3 bases: TGCGCCAGCAGCTTGGGAAACTTAGCGGGACAAGAGACCCAGTACTTC. Amino acid sequence: CASSLGNLAGQETQYF. The chain has TRBV5-1 and TRBJ2-5, with 8 bases aligning to TRBD2. The germline CDR1 and CDR2 sequences are SGHRS and YFSETQ. With 0 bases clipped from V and 2 bases from J, the junction kept 6 bases outside the gene matches. The CDR3 is 16 residues long.